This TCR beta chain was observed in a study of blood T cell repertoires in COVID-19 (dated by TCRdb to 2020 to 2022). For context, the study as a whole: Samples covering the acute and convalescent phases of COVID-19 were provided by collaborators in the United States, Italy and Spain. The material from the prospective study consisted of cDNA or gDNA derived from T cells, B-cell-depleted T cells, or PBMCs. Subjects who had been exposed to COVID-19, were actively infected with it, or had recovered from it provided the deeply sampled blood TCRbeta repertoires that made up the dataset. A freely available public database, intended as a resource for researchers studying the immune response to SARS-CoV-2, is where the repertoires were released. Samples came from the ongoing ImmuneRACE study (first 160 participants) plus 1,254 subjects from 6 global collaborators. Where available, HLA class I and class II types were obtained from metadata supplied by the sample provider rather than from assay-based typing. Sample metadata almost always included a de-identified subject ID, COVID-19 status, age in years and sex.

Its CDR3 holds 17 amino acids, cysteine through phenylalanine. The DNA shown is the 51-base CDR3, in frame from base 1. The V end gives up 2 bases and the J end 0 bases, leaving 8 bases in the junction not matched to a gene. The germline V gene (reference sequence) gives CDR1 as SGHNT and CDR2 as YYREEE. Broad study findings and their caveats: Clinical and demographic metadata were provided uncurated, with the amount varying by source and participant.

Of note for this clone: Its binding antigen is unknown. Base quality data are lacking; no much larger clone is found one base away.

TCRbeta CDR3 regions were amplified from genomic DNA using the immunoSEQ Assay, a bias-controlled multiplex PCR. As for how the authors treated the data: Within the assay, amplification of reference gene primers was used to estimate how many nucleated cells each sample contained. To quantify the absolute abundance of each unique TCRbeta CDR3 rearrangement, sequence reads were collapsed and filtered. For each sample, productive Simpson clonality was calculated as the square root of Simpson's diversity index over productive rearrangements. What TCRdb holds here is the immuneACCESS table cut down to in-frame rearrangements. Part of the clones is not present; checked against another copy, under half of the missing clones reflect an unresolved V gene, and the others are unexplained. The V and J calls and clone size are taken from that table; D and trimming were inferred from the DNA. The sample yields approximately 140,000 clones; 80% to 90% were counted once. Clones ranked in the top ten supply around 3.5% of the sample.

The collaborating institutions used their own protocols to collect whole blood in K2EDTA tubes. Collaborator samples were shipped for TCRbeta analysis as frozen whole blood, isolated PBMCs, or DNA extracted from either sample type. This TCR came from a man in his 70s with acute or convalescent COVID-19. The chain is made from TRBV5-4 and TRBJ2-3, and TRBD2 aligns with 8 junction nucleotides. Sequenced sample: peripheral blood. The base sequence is TGTGCCAGCAGCTTAAAACTAGCGGATGCTAGCACAGATACGCAGTATTTT. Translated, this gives CASSLKLADASTDTQYF.